Included here is one TCR beta chain sequence, with context. Its antigen remains unidentified. It has no much larger one-base neighbor in the sample; base qualities were not kept. This record comes from a study of memory CD4+ T cells and cytomegalovirus serostatus (dated by TCRdb to between 2017 and 2020). About the study as a whole: The roughly 35 healthy Belgian adults in the cohort included 9 who were CMV seropositive and 24 who were CMV seronegative. To replicate a published TCR-based CMV serostatus classifier, the study sequenced CD4+ memory TCRbeta repertoires from a Belgian cohort whose cytomegalovirus serostatus was known.

Genomic DNA was extracted from sorted cells with the Quick-DNA Microprep Kit. Amplification of TCRbeta DNA was done with the immunoSEQ hsTCRbeta kit, following the protocol from the manufacturer. An Illumina MiSeq instrument was used to sequence the TCRbeta libraries. The study's own analysis went as follows. Once out-of-frame sequences had been removed, millions of distinct TCRbeta sequences were left, which works out to an average of roughly 70,000 per individual. Each individual was scored using the number of 150 to 200 previously reported CMV-associated TCRbeta sequences that the individual carried and the total number of productive distinct TCRbeta sequences. A beta-binomial model was reimplemented in Python, and scikit-learn random forests with default parameters were trained on US cohort data. On the Belgian cohort, classifier performance was reported as the median AUC, along with percentile confidence intervals, across 10,000 bootstrap iterations. This is the immuneACCESS table as TCRdb keeps it, with only in-frame sequences that have V and J called. A part of the clones is gone; compared with another copy, unresolved V genes explain less than half, and the rest is unexplained. V and J calls and clone size follow that table, whereas D and trimming were derived from the DNA. In all, the sample holds approximately 63,000 clones, and roughly 80% of those were seen once. The biggest ten clones account for over 0.4% of the sample.

Single viable CD3+CD4+CD8-CD45RO+ cells were sorted as memory CD4+ T cells on a FACSAria II. CMV serostatus was assessed using a Roche Elecsys assay, by which serum IgG against CMV pp150, pp28, p38 and p52 was detected. After the samples were thawed, total CD4+ T cells were enriched through positive selection using CD4 magnetic microbeads. Samples originated from another study that specifically interrogated the CD4+ T cell memory repertoire. Following standard operating procedures, peripheral blood mononuclear cells were isolated and cryopreserved, while serum was kept at -80 degrees C. Staining used CD3-PerCP (BW264/56), CD4-APC (RPA-T4), CD45RO-PE (UCHT1) and CD8-Pacific Orange (3B5) antibodies, with Sytox blue excluding non-viable cells. V has 2 bases trimmed and J has 4 bases trimmed; junction bases matching no gene number 14. Per the germline V gene, LGHNT is the CDR1 and FRNRAP is the CDR2. From the cysteine through the phenylalanine, the CDR3 covers 17 amino acids. Only the CDR3 portion is preserved as DNA: 51 bases, with reading frame beginning at the first base.

General findings and caveats noted by the study authors: The original-framework classifier achieved a median bootstrapped AUC of about 0.95 with a 95% CI of 0.76-1.00 on the Belgian cohort. Only CD4+CD45RO+ memory cells were sequenced, unlike the original study, which covered naive and memory CD4+ and CD8+ populations. The results were interpreted as suggesting that the CMV-associated TCR signature is mostly present in the CD4+ memory repertoire. Among the 160 or so previously reported CMV-associated TCRbeta sequences, approximately 67 showed up in the CD4+ memory repertoires, with each one found in between one and five individuals. For CMV serostatus prediction, a median bootstrapped AUC of about 0.96 was reached with the original framework, and a median bootstrapped AUC of about 0.91 was reached with a US-trained random forest.

Recombination linked TRBV12-5 to TRBJ2-7; TRBD1 agrees with 7 junctional bases. What was sequenced was memory CD4+ T cells from blood. The TCR originated in an adult in good health and CMV-seronegative. Some clones in this sample may be carry-over from other donors' samples. The DNA sequence is given as TGTGCTAGTGGTTTGTTACCACCGGGACAGATTTCGTACGAGCAGTACTTC. This is translated as CASGLLPPGQISYEQYF.